What follows are 20 T cell receptor beta chains derived from one specimen sequenced in a study of T cell responses to AZD1222 COVID-19 vaccine (TCRdb year 2021). Preparation of the library involved the immunoSEQ multiplex PCR assay. TCRdb's version of the immuneACCESS table is confined to in-frame rearrangements and falls short of the full clone set. An unresolved V gene accounts for under half of the shortfall where checked; the remainder is of unknown origin. Here the sample has about 140,000 clones; nearly 95% occur a single time. Of the sample, 3% to 4% falls within the top ten clones. The time point label, read with the paper, signifies: about 28 days (+/-7) after the second vaccine dose. Material: peripheral blood, obtained 28 days after the second AZD1222 dose. The receptors here all came from an adult who received the AZD1222 COVID-19 vaccine.

The V and J genes are TRBV28 and TRBJ1-2; no clear D gene. The CDR3 extends over 15 amino acids. V lost 7 bases to trimming and J lost 3 bases, with 18 bases between them. Germline CDR1 reads MDHEN; CDR2 reads SYDVKM. This CDR3 reads CASTTDVRSHYGYTF. The CDR3 nucleotides read TGTGCCAGCACTACCGACGTTCGGTCCCACTATGGCTACACCTTC.

The V and J genes are TRBV18 and TRBJ1-1; no reliable D call. In germline, CDR1 is KGHSH, CDR2 LQKENI. V was pared by 4 bases and J by 3 bases, with 18 bases between. This CDR3 has 16 residues. The CDR3 DNA follows: TGTGCCAGCTCACTCTTACACCGGGAGCTACACACTGAAGCTTTCTTT. It is translated as CASSLLHRELHTEAFF.

V usage is TRBV5-4 and J usage is TRBJ2-7; 9 nucleotides line up with TRBD2. The CDR3 runs to 15 residues. Per germline, CDR1 SGHNT and CDR2 YYREEE (reference sequence). V lost 3 bases, J lost 4 bases, and 8 bases stayed unmatched. CDR3 sequence: CASSSLAGGWYEQYF. DNA for the CDR3: TGTGCCAGCAGCTCCCTGGCGGGAGGGTGGTACGAGCAGTACTTC. The whole variable domain, remainder taken from reference TRBV5-4 and TRBJ2-7, is ETGVTQSPTHLIKTRGQQVTLRCSSQSGHNTVSWYQQALGQGPQFIFQYYREEENGRGNFPPRFSGLQFPNYSSELNVNALELDDSALYLCASSSLAGGWYEQYFGPGTRLTVT.

The J gene is TRBJ2-2, the V gene TRBV5-1; 9 nucleotides match TRBD1. The V gene end was trimmed by 3 bases and the J gene end by 5 bases; junction bases not matched to a gene: 2. The CDR3 runs 14 residues. The germline V gene has CDR1 SGHRS and CDR2 YFSETQ. The CDR3 spells CASSSGQGTGELFF. In nucleotides, the CDR3 is TGCGCCAGCAGCTCCGGACAGGGGACCGGGGAGCTGTTTTTT.

The chain's CDR3 is CASTLMTYNEQFF. The CDR3 bases are TGTGCCAGCACCCTTATGACCTACAATGAGCAGTTCTTC. This chain connects TRBV6-1 to TRBJ2-1; no definite D call. Trimming removed 7 bases from V and 2 bases from J, with 9 bases in between. The CDR3 consists of 13 residues. Germline CDR1 MNHNS, CDR2 SASEGT.

The genes are TRBV6-2 or TRBV6-3 and TRBJ1-2; tentative D call: TRBD1 (5 bases). The CDR3 covers 14 residues. V shed 5 bases and J shed 1 base, with 11 bases lying between them. The germline CDR1 and CDR2 sequences are MNHEY and SVGEGT. CDR3 sequence (DNA): TGTGCCAGCAGTGGGGCGACAGATAACTATGGCTACACCTTC. The encoded protein is CASSGATDNYGYTF.

The chain employs TRBV2 and TRBJ2-1, with 11 positions matching TRBD2. V was clipped by 6 bases and J by 8 bases; unmatched bases: 12. The CDR3 runs 16 residues. Germline V gene sequence: CDR1 SNHLY, CDR2 FYNNEI. DNA for the CDR3: TGTGCCAGCAGGCCCGGGACTAGCGGAGCTGGGGATGAGCAGTTCTTC. Protein: CASRPGTSGAGDEQFF. Together with reference TRBV2 and TRBJ2-1, the CDR3 gives the full variable domain: EPEVTQTPSHQVTQMGQEVILRCVPISNHLYFYWYRQILGQKVEFLVSFYNNEISEKSEIFDDQFSVERPDGSNFTLKIRSTKLEDSAMYFCASRPGTSGAGDEQFFGPGTRLTVL.

The chain uses TRBV27 and TRBJ2-7; D tentatively fits TRBD1 or TRBD2 (6 bases each). The CDR3 has 15 amino acids. CDR1 is MNHEY and CDR2 is SMNVEV in the germline V gene (reference sequence). The ends were cut back, 5 bases at V and 4 bases at J, with 18 bases in the middle. CDR3 loop: CASSPAGQAYYEQYF. Written as DNA, the CDR3 is TGTGCCAGCAGTCCCGCGGGACAAGCATATTACGAGCAGTACTTC.

Only a few counts were recorded for this clone. V and J are TRBV6-6 and TRBJ1-2; 12 nucleotides line up with TRBD1. Trimming removed 2 bases from V and 2 bases from J; junction bases left unmatched: 0. The germline V gene has CDR1 MNHNY and CDR2 SVGAGI (reference sequence). CDR3 size: 15 residues. The CDR3 protein is CASSYGTGGNYGYTF. The CDR3 DNA reads TGTGCCAGCAGTTACGGGACAGGGGGCAACTATGGCTACACCTTC.

The chain uses TRBV27 and TRBJ2-1, with 12 nucleotides matching TRBD2. Germline V gene lookup returns CDR1 MNHEY and CDR2 SMNVEV (reference sequence). Trimming took 4 bases from V and 8 from J; bases not matched to a gene: 6. The CDR3 length is 15 residues. The CDR3 sequence is CASSWTTSGSHEQFF. CDR3 DNA sequence: TGTGCCAGCAGTTGGACGACTAGCGGGAGCCATGAGCAGTTCTTC.

The chain recombines TRBV4-1 with TRBJ2-7, with D unresolved. V gave up 0 bases and J gave up 3 bases, with 9 bases separating them. CDR1 and CDR2 (germline): MGHRA, YSYEKL. The CDR3 is made up of 14 amino acids. This CDR3 is CASSQDEVDYEQYF. CDR3 DNA: TGCGCCAGCAGCCAAGATGAGGTAGACTACGAGCAGTACTTC.

The rearrangement uses TRBV28 and TRBJ1-2, with D hard to call. V was cut by 10 bases and J by 4 bases, with 16 bases left in between. The CDR3 contains 13 residues. Germline values: CDR1 MDHEN, CDR2 SYDVKM. The chain's CDR3 is CATIHPSSYGYTF. Written as DNA, the CDR3 is TGTGCCACCATTCACCCATCAAGCTATGGCTACACCTTC.

This chain links TRBV29-1 with TRBJ1-1; TRBD1 agrees at 10 bases. V shed 5 bases and J 5 bases; nucleotides not matched to a gene: 11. Germline loops: CDR1 SQVTM, CDR2 ANQGSEA. The CDR3 has 15 residues. CDR3: CSVLGTGDIRTEAFF. The CDR3, as DNA: TGCAGCGTTCTAGGGACAGGGGATATTAGGACTGAAGCTTTCTTT.

The rearrangement uses TRBV9 and TRBJ1-5; TRBD1 is a possible D gene (5 bases). This CDR3 has 14 amino acids. From germline, CDR1 is SGDLS and CDR2 YYNGEE. The V end lost 4 bases, the J end lost 6 bases, and 14 bases lay between the germline ends. The CDR3 region is CASSPQDGGQPQHF. The CDR3, as DNA: TGTGCCAGCAGCCCTCAAGATGGGGGTCAGCCCCAGCATTTT.

The chain links TRBV9 to TRBJ2-1; tentatively, D is TRBD2 (5 bases). Germline CDR1 and CDR2: SGDLS and YYNGEE. The length of the CDR3 is 15 residues. Trimming took 4 bases from V and 0 from J, leaving 11 bases between them. The CDR3 DNA sequence: TGTGCCAGCAGCTGGACTCCAAGCTCCTACAATGAGCAGTTCTTC. Translating gives CASSWTPSSYNEQFF.

The chain couples TRBV6-6 to TRBJ1-3; 7 bases fit TRBD1. The germline V gene has CDR1 MNHNY and CDR2 SVGAGI (reference sequence). The CDR3 spans 16 residues. V lost 2 bases to trimming and J lost 2 bases; unmatched junction nucleotides: 6. CDR3 region: CASSYATGNPGNTIYF. CDR3 nucleotide sequence: TGTGCCAGCAGTTACGCGACAGGGAACCCTGGAAACACCATATATTTT.

The V gene is TRBV5-1, the J gene TRBJ2-2; the match to TRBD2 covers 7 bases. CDR1 is SGHRS, CDR2 YFSETQ, per germline. V was pared by 6 bases and J by 2 bases, with 4 bases of the junction left unmatched. The CDR3 has 14 residues. The CDR3 region has the DNA TGCGCCAGCACCTGGGGGGGAAACACCGGGGAGCTGTTTTTT. Translated, it gives CASTWGGNTGELFF.

The rearrangement uses TRBV28 and TRBJ2-2, with 8 bases identical to TRBD1. Germline V CDR1 and CDR2: MDHEN, SYDVKM. Trimming took 1 base from V and 1 from J; bases not matched to a gene: 2. The length of the CDR3 is 16 residues. The CDR3 coding sequence is TGTGCCAGCAGTTTATTTGGACAGGGGAACACCGGGGAGCTGTTTTTT. Its protein product is CASSLFGQGNTGELFF.

The genes are TRBV3-1 (or the pseudogene TRBV3-2) and TRBJ2-1, with 13 positions matching TRBD2. CDR3 length: 15 amino acids. The germline CDR1 and CDR2 sequences are LGHDT and YNNKEL (reference sequence). V lost 4 bases to trimming and J lost 6 bases; unmatched junction nucleotides: 3. CDR3 protein: CASSLTSGRANEQFF. The CDR3 DNA reads as TGTGCCAGCAGCCTAACTAGCGGGAGGGCCAATGAGCAGTTCTTC.

The V call is TRBV10-3, the J call TRBJ1-2; D might be TRBD1 (6 bases). Trimming removed 2 bases at V and 3 bases at J, with 16 bases between. The length of the CDR3 is 16 residues. Germline V gene data show CDR1 as ENHRY and CDR2 as SYGVKD. In DNA form, the CDR3 reads TGTGCCATCAGTGAGAACAGGGTCCCAGGCGACTATGGCTACACCTTC. It is translated as CAISENRVPGDYGYTF.